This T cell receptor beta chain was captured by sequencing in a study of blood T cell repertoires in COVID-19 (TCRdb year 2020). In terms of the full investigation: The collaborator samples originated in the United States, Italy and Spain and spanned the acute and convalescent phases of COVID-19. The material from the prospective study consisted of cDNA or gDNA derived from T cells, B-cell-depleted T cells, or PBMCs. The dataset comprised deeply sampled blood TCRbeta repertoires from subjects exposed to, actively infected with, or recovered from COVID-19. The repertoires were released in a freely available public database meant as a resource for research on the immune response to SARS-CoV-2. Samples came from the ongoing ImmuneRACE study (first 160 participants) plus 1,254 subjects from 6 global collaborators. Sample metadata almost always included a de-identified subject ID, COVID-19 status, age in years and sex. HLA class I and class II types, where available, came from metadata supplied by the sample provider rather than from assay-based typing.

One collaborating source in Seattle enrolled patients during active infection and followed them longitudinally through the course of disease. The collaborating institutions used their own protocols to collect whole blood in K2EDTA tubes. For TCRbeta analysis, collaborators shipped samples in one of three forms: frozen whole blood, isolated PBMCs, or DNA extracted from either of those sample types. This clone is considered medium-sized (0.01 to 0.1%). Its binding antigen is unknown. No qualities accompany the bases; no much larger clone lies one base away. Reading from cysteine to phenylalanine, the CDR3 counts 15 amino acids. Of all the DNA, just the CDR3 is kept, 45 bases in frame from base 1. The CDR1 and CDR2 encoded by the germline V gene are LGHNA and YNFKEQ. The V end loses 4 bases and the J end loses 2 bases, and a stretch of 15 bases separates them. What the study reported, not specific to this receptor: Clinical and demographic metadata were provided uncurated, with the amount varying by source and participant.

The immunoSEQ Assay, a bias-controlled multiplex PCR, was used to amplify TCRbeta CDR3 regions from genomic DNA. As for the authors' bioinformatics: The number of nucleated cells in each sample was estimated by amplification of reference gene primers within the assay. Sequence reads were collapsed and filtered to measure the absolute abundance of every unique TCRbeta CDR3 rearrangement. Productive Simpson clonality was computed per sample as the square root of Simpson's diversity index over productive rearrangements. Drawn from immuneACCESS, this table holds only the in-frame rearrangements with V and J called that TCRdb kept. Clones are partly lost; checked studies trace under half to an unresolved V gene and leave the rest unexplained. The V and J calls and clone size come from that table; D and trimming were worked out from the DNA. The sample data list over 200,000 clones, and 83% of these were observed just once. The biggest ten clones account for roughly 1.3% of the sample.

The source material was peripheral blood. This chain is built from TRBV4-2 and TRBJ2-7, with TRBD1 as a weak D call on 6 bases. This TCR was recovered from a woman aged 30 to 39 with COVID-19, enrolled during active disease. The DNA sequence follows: TGTGCCAGCAGCCGGAACCCCGGACAGCCCTACGAGCAGTACTTC. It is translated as CASSRNPGQPYEQYF.